These 3 T cell receptor beta chains were sequenced from one sample in a study of a mutant IDH1 vaccine in newly diagnosed glioma. Time point here: week 47, end of study. With topical imiquimod, each dose of the vaccine consisted of 300 ug of mutant IDH1 20-mer peptide. No antigen has been identified for these receptors. Libraries were prepared by immunoSEQ multiplex PCR; TCRdb keeps only in-frame clonotypes and omits some of them. Here the sample spans about 94,000 clones, roughly 90% being singletons. Sequences were derived from PBMCs, sampled from a glioma patient whose treatment included an IDH1 peptide vaccine. These TCRs come from a woman in her 50s with glioma.

This clone was observed once. The CDR3 nucleotides read TGTGCCAGCAGTTTGTCCCCCTATAACGGACCACTCTCCTACGAGCAGTACTTC. Its protein product is CASSLSPYNGPLSYEQYF. V gene TRBV5-6 combines with J gene TRBJ2-7, with D unresolved. The CDR3 totals 18 residues. V was pared by 5 bases and J by 0 bases, with 24 bases between. CDR1 and CDR2 (germline): SGHDT, YYEEEE.

The chain has TRBV28 and TRBJ2-3; unclear D gene. This CDR3 contains 13 residues. In germline, CDR1 is MDHEN, CDR2 SYDVKM. Trimming removed 6 bases from V and 0 bases from J, with 7 bases in between. CDR3 nucleotides: TGTGCCAGCAGAATTATTAGCACAGATACGCAGTATTTT. Translation: CASRIISTDTQYF.

V and J are TRBV2 and TRBJ2-1, with D unresolved. This CDR3 contains 16 residues. V was trimmed by 6 bases and J by 0 bases, leaving 15 bases between them. Germline V gives CDR1 SNHLY, CDR2 FYNNEI. The CDR3 DNA reads TGTGCCAGCAGGAGTCCCCTAACCAGCTCCTACAATGAGCAGTTCTTC. As protein: CASRSPLTSSYNEQFF.